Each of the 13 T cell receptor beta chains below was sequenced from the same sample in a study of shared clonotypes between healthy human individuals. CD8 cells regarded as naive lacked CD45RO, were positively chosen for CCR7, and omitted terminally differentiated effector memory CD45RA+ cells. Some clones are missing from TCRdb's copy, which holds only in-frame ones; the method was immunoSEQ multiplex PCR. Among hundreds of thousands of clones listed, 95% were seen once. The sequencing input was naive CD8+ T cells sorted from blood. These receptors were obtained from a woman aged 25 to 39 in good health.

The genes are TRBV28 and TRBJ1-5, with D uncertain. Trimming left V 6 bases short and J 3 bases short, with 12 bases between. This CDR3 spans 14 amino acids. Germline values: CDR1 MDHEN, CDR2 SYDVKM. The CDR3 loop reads CASSSGPNNQPQHF. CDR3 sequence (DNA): TGTGCCAGCAGCTCCGGACCGAACAATCAGCCCCAGCATTTT. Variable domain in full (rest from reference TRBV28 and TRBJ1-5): DVKVTQSSRYLVKRTGEKVFLECVQDMDHENMFWYRQDPGLGLRLIYFSYDVKMKEKGDIPEGYSVSREKKERFSLILESASTNQTSMYLCASSSGPNNQPQHFGDGTRLSIL.

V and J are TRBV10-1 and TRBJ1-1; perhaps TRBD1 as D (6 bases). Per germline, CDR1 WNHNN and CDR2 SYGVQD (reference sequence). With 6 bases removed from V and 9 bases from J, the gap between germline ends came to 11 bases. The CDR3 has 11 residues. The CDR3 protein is CASSQDSKAFF. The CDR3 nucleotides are TGCGCCAGCAGCCAGGACAGCAAAGCTTTCTTT.

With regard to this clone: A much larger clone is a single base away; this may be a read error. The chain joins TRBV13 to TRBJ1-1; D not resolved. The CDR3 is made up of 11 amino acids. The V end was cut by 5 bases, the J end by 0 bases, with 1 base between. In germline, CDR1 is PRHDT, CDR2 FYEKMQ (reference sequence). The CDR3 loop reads CASSLNTEAFF. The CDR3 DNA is TGTGCCAGCAGCCTGAACACTGAAGCTTTCTTT.

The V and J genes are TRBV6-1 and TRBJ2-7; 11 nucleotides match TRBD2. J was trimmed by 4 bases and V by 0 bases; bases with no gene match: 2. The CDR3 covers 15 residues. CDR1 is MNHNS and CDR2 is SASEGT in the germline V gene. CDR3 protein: CASSEALAGGYEQYF. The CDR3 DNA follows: TGTGCCAGCAGTGAAGCTTTAGCGGGAGGGTACGAGCAGTACTTC.

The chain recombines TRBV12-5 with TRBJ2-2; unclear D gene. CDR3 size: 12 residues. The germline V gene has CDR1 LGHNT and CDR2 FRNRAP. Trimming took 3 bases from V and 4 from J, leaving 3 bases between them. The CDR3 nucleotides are TGTGCTAGTGGTTTTGGCACCGGGGAGCTGTTTTTT. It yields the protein CASGFGTGELFF.

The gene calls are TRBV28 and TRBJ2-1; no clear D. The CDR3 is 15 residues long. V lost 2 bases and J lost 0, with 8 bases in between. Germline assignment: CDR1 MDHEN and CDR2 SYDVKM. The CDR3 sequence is CASSLGAFSYNEQFF. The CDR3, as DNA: TGTGCCAGCAGTTTAGGCGCCTTCTCCTACAATGAGCAGTTCTTC.

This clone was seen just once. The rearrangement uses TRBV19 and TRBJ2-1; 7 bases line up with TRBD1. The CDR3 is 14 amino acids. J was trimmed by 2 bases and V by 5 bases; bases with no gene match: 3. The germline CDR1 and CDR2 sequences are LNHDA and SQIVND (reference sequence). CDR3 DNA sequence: TGTGCCAGTAGTTGGGACAGAACCTACAATGAGCAGTTCTTC. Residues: CASSWDRTYNEQFF.

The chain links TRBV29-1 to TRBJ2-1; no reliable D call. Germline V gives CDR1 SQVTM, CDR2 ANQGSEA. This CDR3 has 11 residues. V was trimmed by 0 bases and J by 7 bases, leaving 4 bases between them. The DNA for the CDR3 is TGCAGCGTTGAAGACCGGAATGAGCAGTTCTTC. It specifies CSVEDRNEQFF.

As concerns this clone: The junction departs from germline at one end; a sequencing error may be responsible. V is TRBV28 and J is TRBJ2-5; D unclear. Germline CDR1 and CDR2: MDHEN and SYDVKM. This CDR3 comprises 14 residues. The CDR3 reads CASSLPLDGEAQYF. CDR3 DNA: TGTGCCAGCAGTTTACCTTTAGACGGAGAGGCCCAGTACTTC.

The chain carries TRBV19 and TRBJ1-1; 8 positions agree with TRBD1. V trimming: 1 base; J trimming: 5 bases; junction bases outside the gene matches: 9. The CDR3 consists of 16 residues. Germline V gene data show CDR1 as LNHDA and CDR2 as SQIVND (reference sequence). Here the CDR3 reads CASSIVQGARGTEAFF. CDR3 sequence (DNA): TGTGCCAGTAGTATAGTGCAGGGGGCGAGGGGGACTGAAGCTTTCTTT.

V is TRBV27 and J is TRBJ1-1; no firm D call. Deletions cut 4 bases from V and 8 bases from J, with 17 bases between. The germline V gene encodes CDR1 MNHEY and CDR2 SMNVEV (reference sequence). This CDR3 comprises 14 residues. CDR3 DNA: TGTGCCAGCAGTTCCACCGGAGCCCCTCCGGAAGCTTTCTTT. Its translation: CASSSTGAPPEAFF.

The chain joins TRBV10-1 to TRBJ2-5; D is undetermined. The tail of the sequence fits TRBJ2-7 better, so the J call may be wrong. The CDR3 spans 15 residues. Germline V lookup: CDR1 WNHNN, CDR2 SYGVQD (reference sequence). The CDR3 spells CASSSVIEPFYEQYF. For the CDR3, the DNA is TGCGCCAGCAGTAGCGTCATAGAGCCCTTCTACGAGCAGTACTTC.

The CDR3 loop reads CASSQDGVVPEAFF. CDR3 sequence (DNA): TGTGCCAGCAGCCAAGATGGGGTAGTTCCTGAAGCTTTCTTT. V gene TRBV4-2 combines with J gene TRBJ1-1; D remains unclear. V was shortened by 0 bases and J by 6 bases, with 11 bases between the two germline ends. Germline assignment: CDR1 LGHNA and CDR2 YNFKEQ. This CDR3 region has 14 residues.